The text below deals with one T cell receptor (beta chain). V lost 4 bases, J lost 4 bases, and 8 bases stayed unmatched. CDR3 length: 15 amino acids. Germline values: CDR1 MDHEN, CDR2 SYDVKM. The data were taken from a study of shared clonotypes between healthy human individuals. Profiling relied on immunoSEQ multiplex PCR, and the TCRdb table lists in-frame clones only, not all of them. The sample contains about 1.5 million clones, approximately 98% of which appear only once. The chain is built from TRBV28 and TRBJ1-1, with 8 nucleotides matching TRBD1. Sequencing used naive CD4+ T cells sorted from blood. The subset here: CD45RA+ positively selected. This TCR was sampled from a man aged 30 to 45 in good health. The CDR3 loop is CASSSWTGKGTEAFF. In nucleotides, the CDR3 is TGTGCCAGCAGTTCCTGGACAGGGAAGGGCACTGAAGCTTTCTTT.